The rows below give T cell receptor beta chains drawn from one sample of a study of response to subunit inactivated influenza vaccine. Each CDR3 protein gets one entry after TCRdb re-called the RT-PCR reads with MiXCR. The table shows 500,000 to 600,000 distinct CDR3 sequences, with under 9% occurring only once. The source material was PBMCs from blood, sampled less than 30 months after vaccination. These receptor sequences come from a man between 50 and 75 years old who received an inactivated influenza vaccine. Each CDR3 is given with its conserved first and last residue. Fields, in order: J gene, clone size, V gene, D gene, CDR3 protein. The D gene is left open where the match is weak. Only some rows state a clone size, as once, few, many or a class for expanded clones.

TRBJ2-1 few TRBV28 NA CASSLGNSYNEQFF
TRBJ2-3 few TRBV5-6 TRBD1 CASSLQGADTQYF
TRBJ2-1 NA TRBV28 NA CASTRPAAIGRGEQFF
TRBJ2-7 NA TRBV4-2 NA CASRKIGGSYEQYF
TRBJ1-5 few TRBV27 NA CASSLTAGPNQPQHF
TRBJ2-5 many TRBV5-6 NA CASSLFGAQETQYF
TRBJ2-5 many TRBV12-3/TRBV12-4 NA CASSFEGGETQYF
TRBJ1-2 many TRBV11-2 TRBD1 CASSDRANYGYTF
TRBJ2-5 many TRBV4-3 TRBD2 CASSLSGSPQETQYF
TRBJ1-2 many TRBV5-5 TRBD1 CASSSVPGGAGEGYTF
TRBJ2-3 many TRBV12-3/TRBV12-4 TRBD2 CASSTIAGVTDTQYF
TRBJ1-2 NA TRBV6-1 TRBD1 CASSLRQGAGYGYTF
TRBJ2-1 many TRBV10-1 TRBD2 CASSSAGGGNEQFF
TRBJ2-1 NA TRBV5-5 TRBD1 CASSTQGAAFHEQFF
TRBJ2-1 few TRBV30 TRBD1 CAWGTGYEQFF